This TCR beta chain originates from a study of cytomegalovirus exposure and HLA in healthy donors. The study, taken as a whole, reports: A few CMV-associated chains were confirmed in vitro to be specific for CMV antigens.

The germline gives CDR1 SSHAT, CDR2 FNYEAQ (reference sequence). This CDR3 has 13 amino acids. Points on this clone: Its antigen is still unknown. A junction boundary mismatches the germline segment, possibly from a read error.

With 60 Vbeta and 13 Jbeta primers, the PCR was carried out. The table came from immunoSEQ multiplex PCR; TCRdb's copy has only in-frame clones and leaves some out. This sample's table reports 150,000 or so clones. Specimen: PBMCs. The TCR sequence derives from a woman aged 50 to 65 in good health and CMV-seronegative. The chain employs TRBV7-7 and TRBJ2-5, with D maybe TRBD2 (5 bases). CDR3 coding DNA: TGTGCTAGCAGCTACCGGGGTAAAGAGACCCAGTACTTC. Its translation: CASSYRGKETQYF.